Below, 32 T cell receptor beta chains from the same sample are listed, as sequenced in a study of CD8 T cell repertoires and HIV-1 epitope variants. Using immunoSEQ multiplex PCR, the repertoire was profiled, and TCRdb retains in-frame clones only, with some absent. There are some 100,000 clones in the sample; roughly four fifths occur only once, and around a quarter lies in the top ten. Sample: uncultured baseline CD8+ T cells from peripheral blood mononuclear cells (PBMCs). These receptors all stem from a male donor with HIV.

This CDR3 reads CASSLVQNNSPLHF. DNA for the CDR3: TGTGCCAGCAGCTTAGTGCAGAATAATTCACCCCTCCACTTT. The gene calls are TRBV7-6 and TRBJ1-6; D not resolved. This CDR3 comprises 14 residues. Germline V gene lookup returns CDR1 SGHVS and CDR2 FNYEAQ. Trimming pared 1 base from V and 5 bases from J, leaving 6 bases between.

The chain employs TRBV6-1 and TRBJ2-2, with TRBD2 identical over 15 bases. Germline V CDR1 and CDR2: MNHNS, SASEGT. This CDR3 is built from 15 residues. V dropped 6 bases and J dropped 6; count of bases not matched to a gene: 2. In DNA form, the CDR3 reads TGTGCCAGCAGGGGACTAGCGGGAGGTCCCGGGGAGCTGTTTTTT. This translates into CASRGLAGGPGELFF.

The gene calls are TRBV7-2 and TRBJ1-4; the D is unclear. The CDR3 has 16 amino acids. Trimming left V 4 bases short and J 0 bases short, with 12 bases between. Germline V gene data show CDR1 as SGHTA and CDR2 as FQGNSA. The CDR3 DNA reads as TGTGCCAGCAGCTCCCCGGGATCTGCAACTAATGAAAAACTGTTTTTT. It specifies CASSSPGSATNEKLFF.

This chain joins TRBV6-4 and TRBJ2-3, with 7 bases fitting TRBD2. V dropped 2 bases and J dropped 6; count of bases not matched to a gene: 8. This CDR3 has 15 amino acids. Germline CDR1 and CDR2: MRHNA and SNTAGT. CDR3 nucleotide sequence: TGTGCCAGCAGTGACCTTGGCAGGGAGGGTGATACGCAGTATTTT. It translates to CASSDLGREGDTQYF.

This clone was seen ten or more times. V usage is TRBV15 and J usage is TRBJ2-7; 7 bases map to TRBD1. The CDR3 sequence is 14 residues long. The germline CDR1 and CDR2 sequences are LNHNV and YYDKDF (reference sequence). The V segment lost 1 base and the J segment 2 bases; nucleotides outside the gene matches: 2. The CDR3 spells CATSRVRGPYEQYF. The CDR3, as DNA: TGTGCCACCAGCAGAGTTAGGGGGCCCTACGAGCAGTACTTC.

This rearrangement joins TRBV6-6 to TRBJ1-1; D is undetermined. The CDR3 runs to 11 residues. The V and J ends lost 2 bases and 7 bases respectively, with 5 bases between them. CDR1 and CDR2 from the germline V gene are MNHNY and SVGAGI (reference sequence). The CDR3 loop reads CASSYRGEAFF. The CDR3 DNA reads as TGTGCCAGCAGTTACAGAGGTGAAGCTTTCTTT.

This chain joins TRBV2 and TRBJ2-7; TRBD2 matches at 9 bases. Germline assignment: CDR1 SNHLY and CDR2 FYNNEI. This CDR3 region has 14 residues. The V segment lost 6 bases and the J segment 6 bases; nucleotides outside the gene matches: 9. As DNA, the CDR3 is TGTGCCAGCAGAGGGCTAGCGGGGATTGTCGAGCAGTACTTC. Its translation: CASRGLAGIVEQYF. Full variable domain (outside the CDR3, taken from reference TRBV2 and TRBJ2-7): EPEVTQTPSHQVTQMGQEVILRCVPISNHLYFYWYRQILGQKVEFLVSFYNNEISEKSEIFDDQFSVERPDGSNFTLKIRSTKLEDSAMYFCASRGLAGIVEQYFGPGTRLTVT.

The table lists this clone with a few counts. V and J are TRBV4-1 and TRBJ2-3; TRBD2 matches at 7 bases. The CDR3 spans 15 residues. Germline V gene sequence: CDR1 MGHRA, CDR2 YSYEKL. The trim removed 5 bases at V and 2 bases at J, leaving 7 bases unmatched. Here the CDR3 DNA reads TGCGCCAGCAGCAAGGGGCTAGCGGACACAGATACGCAGTATTTT. Residues: CASSKGLADTDTQYF.

Only a few counts were recorded for this clone. The J gene is TRBJ2-5, the V gene TRBV15; no firm D call. Germline-derived CDR1 and CDR2 are LNHNV and YYDKDF (reference sequence). V shed 5 bases and J shed 5 bases, with 12 bases lying between them. There are 13 residues in the CDR3. The CDR3 loop is CATSHALGETQYF. The DNA for the CDR3 is TGTGCCACCAGCCATGCCTTAGGGGAGACCCAGTACTTC.

This clone was seen once. V gene TRBV7-2 combines with J gene TRBJ2-7, with D tentatively TRBD2 (6 bases). CDR1 is SGHTA and CDR2 is FQGNSA in the germline V gene. The CDR3 runs to 14 residues. Trimming removed 7 bases at V and 1 base at J, with 14 bases between. CDR3 sequence (DNA): TGTGCCAGCACCCTCGGCCGGGGGTCCTACGAGCAGTACTTC. Protein: CASTLGRGSYEQYF. The whole variable domain, filled in from reference TRBV7-2 and TRBJ2-7, reads GAGVSQSPSNKVTEKGKDVELRCDPISGHTALYWYRQSLGQGLEFLIYFQGNSAPDKSGLPSDRFSAERTGGSVSTLTIQRTQQEDSAVYLCASTLGRGSYEQYFGPGTRLTVT.

This chain links TRBV6-5 with TRBJ2-2; D unclear. The CDR3 covers 14 residues. Germline-derived CDR1 and CDR2 are MNHEY and SVGAGI. Between the trimmed V and J ends, which lost 6 bases and 7 bases, there was a span of 15 bases. The DNA for the CDR3 is TGTGCCAGCAGACAGCAAGGGCCGGGCGGGGAGCTGTTTTTT. This gives the protein CASRQQGPGGELFF.

The chain couples TRBV19 to TRBJ1-5, with 7 bases fitting TRBD1. The CDR3 runs 12 residues. With V trimmed by 10 bases and J by 6 bases, 6 bases remained unmatched. Germline V gives CDR1 LNHDA, CDR2 SQIVND (reference sequence). As DNA, the CDR3 is TGTGCCACCAGGACAGGCCGTCAGCCCCAGCATTTT. Protein: CATRTGRQPQHF.

CDR3: CASSEARGAGNTIYF. DNA of the CDR3: TGTGCCAGCAGTGAAGCTAGGGGAGCTGGAAACACCATATATTTT. The V gene is TRBV6-1, the J gene TRBJ1-3; weak D call: TRBD1 (5 bases). This CDR3 is 15 amino acids long. The germline V gene has CDR1 MNHNS and CDR2 SASEGT. V was shortened by 0 bases and J by 2 bases, with 8 bases between the two germline ends.

The J gene is TRBJ2-7, the V gene TRBV4-1; 12 bases map to TRBD1. CDR1 MGHRA and CDR2 YSYEKL come from the germline V gene. CDR3 length: 17 amino acids. The V gene end was trimmed by 3 bases and the J gene end by 7 bases; junction bases not matched to a gene: 13. Here the CDR3 reads CASSQAFLGQGAGEQYF. Written as DNA, the CDR3 is TGCGCCAGCAGCCAGGCCTTTTTGGGACAGGGGGCTGGTGAGCAGTACTTC.

The V call is TRBV28, the J call TRBJ1-2, with D uncertain. The CDR3 is 15 amino acids. Per the germline V gene, CDR1 is MDHEN and CDR2 is SYDVKM. The germline V and J ends were trimmed by 6 bases and 7 bases, with 21 bases remaining between them. The CDR3 sequence is CASSRDPVPSGGYTF. The DNA of the CDR3 is TGTGCCAGCAGCCGGGATCCTGTCCCTAGCGGTGGCTACACCTTC.

The chain combines TRBV19 with TRBJ1-2; maybe TRBD1 (5 bases). This CDR3 has 13 residues. The germline gives CDR1 LNHDA, CDR2 SQIVND (reference sequence). With 1 base removed from V and 6 bases from J, the gap between germline ends came to 9 bases. The CDR3 loop is CASSIVAGHGYTF. The CDR3 bases are TGTGCCAGTAGTATAGTGGCAGGGCATGGCTACACCTTC.

V gene TRBV5-3 combines with J gene TRBJ2-3; D is ambiguous. TRBV5-3 counts as an open reading frame of uncertain function. Trimming took 4 bases from V and 3 from J, leaving 3 bases between them. This CDR3 comprises 11 residues. CDR3 in amino acids: CARSGTDTQYF. In DNA form, the CDR3 reads TGTGCCAGAAGCGGAACAGATACGCAGTATTTT.

J is TRBJ2-6 and V is TRBV5-6; TRBD1 matches at 7 bases. The CDR3 totals 15 residues. Per germline, CDR1 SGHDT and CDR2 YYEEEE. V was pared by 5 bases and J by 0 bases, with 2 bases of the junction left unmatched. CDR3 amino acids: CASRGQSSGANVLTF. The DNA of the CDR3 is TGTGCCAGCAGGGGACAGTCCTCTGGGGCCAACGTCCTGACTTTC. Using reference TRBV5-6 and TRBJ2-6 for the parts outside the CDR3, the full variable domain is DAGVTQSPTHLIKTRGQQVTLRCSPKSGHDTVSWYQQALGQGPQFIFQYYEEEERQRGNFPDRFSGHQFPNYSSELNVNALLLGDSALYLCASRGQSSGANVLTFGAGSRLTVL.

This chain links TRBV6-5 with TRBJ1-1; D ambiguous. The CDR3 totals 14 residues. Germline V gene data show CDR1 as MNHEY and CDR2 as SVGAGI. V dropped 2 bases and J dropped 0 bases, with 7 bases sitting between them. The CDR3 DNA follows: TGTGCCAGCAGTTACGAACGGATGAACACTGAAGCTTTCTTT. It specifies CASSYERMNTEAFF.

This chain links TRBV6-5 with TRBJ2-7; D remains ambiguous. Trimming left V 7 bases short and J 6 bases short, with 13 bases between. The CDR3 totals 12 residues. Germline V CDR1 and CDR2: MNHEY, SVGAGI. CDR3 bases: TGTGCCAGCAAAAACCCCCCCTCCGAGCAGTACTTC. The encoded protein is CASKNPPSEQYF.

The V and J genes are TRBV27 and TRBJ2-1, with 12 bases aligning to TRBD2. V dropped 10 bases and J dropped 11; count of bases not matched to a gene: 15. The CDR3 contains 15 residues. Germline V lookup: CDR1 MNHEY, CDR2 SMNVEV (reference sequence). The CDR3 loop is CATRTAGLAGGKQFF. The CDR3 region has the DNA TGTGCCACCCGGACCGCGGGGCTAGCGGGAGGGAAGCAGTTCTTC.

The rearrangement uses TRBV6-6 and TRBJ1-1; D remains unclear. The CDR3 sequence is 13 residues long. V dropped 6 bases and J dropped 4 bases, with 12 bases sitting between them. The V gene's germline CDR1 is MNHNY and CDR2 SVGAGI (reference sequence). The CDR3 DNA sequence: TGTGCCAGCAGCCTGGACGGCGGCACTGAAGCTTTCTTT. Translation gives CASSLDGGTEAFF.

This clone was observed at least ten times. The genes are TRBV20-1 and TRBJ1-1; D gene unclear. The CDR3 runs 11 residues. Germline values: CDR1 DFQATT, CDR2 SNEGSKA (reference sequence). The V gene lost 5 bases and the J gene lost 3 bases, with 7 bases spanning the gap. CDR3 DNA sequence: TGCAGTGCTCGAGCCCACACTGAAGCTTTCTTT. It specifies CSARAHTEAFF.

The chain has TRBV9 and TRBJ1-3; maybe TRBD1 (6 bases). V dropped 0 bases and J dropped 0 bases, with 10 bases sitting between them. CDR1 is SGDLS, CDR2 YYNGEE, per germline. CDR3 size: 16 residues. The DNA of the CDR3 is TGTGCCAGCAGCGTAGGGACAGCCCTCTCTGGAAACACCATATATTTT. Protein sequence: CASSVGTALSGNTIYF.

This clone has more than one count but fewer than ten. The same CDR3 arises from other DNA sequences in this sample as well. The V and J genes are TRBV11-2 and TRBJ1-2, with D hard to call. From germline, CDR1 is SGHAT and CDR2 FQNNGV. The CDR3 has 13 amino acids. Trimming took 3 bases from V and 2 from J, leaving 7 bases between them. The CDR3 region has the DNA TGTGCCAGCAGCTTCGGCGCAAACTATGGCTACACCTTC. This translates into CASSFGANYGYTF.

J is TRBJ2-1 and V is TRBV28; TRBD2 is a possible D gene (6 bases). Germline CDR1 and CDR2: MDHEN and SYDVKM. Trimming pared 6 bases from V and 0 bases from J, leaving 15 bases between. This CDR3 has 16 amino acids. CDR3 nucleotide sequence: TGTGCCAGCAGGGGGGACTTCGAAAGCTCCTACAATGAGCAGTTCTTC. Translation: CASRGDFESSYNEQFF.

This chain's CDR3 is CASSDDRGREEGYTF. The CDR3 region has the DNA TGTGCCAGCAGTGACGACCGGGGCAGGGAAGAAGGCTACACCTTC. This chain joins TRBV6-6 and TRBJ1-2; the D gene is possibly TRBD1 (5 bases). Germline V gives CDR1 MNHNY, CDR2 SVGAGI (reference sequence). Deletions cut 5 bases from V and 8 bases from J, with 21 bases between. The CDR3 extends over 15 amino acids.

The rearrangement joins TRBV5-4 to TRBJ2-3, with D hard to call. The CDR3 covers 12 residues. Germline CDR1 reads SGHNT; CDR2 reads YYREEE (reference sequence). V lost 4 bases, J lost 3 bases, and 6 bases lay in between. DNA of the CDR3: TGTGCCAGCAGCGCCCCAACAGATACGCAGTATTTT. This encodes CASSAPTDTQYF.

The chain carries TRBV15 and TRBJ2-1, with 10 bases fitting TRBD2. The germline V gene encodes CDR1 LNHNV and CDR2 YYDKDF (reference sequence). There are 16 residues in the CDR3. Trimming cost V 3 bases and J 7 bases; bases outside gene matches: 9. CDR3 DNA: TGTGCCACCAGCAGGAAAGCGGGGGGGCTTGGAAATGAGCAGTTCTTC. Protein product: CATSRKAGGLGNEQFF. Filled out from reference TRBV15 and TRBJ2-1, the complete variable domain reads DAMVIQNPRYQVTQFGKPVTLSCSQTLNHNVMYWYQQKSSQAPKLLFHYYDKDFNNEADTPDNFQSRRPNTSFCFLDIRSPGLGDTAMYLCATSRKAGGLGNEQFFGPGTRLTVL.

The rearrangement uses TRBV10-3 and TRBJ2-1, with D uncertain. Trimming removed 6 bases at V and 3 bases at J, with 18 bases between. CDR3 length: 16 amino acids. Germline values: CDR1 ENHRY, CDR2 SYGVKD. The CDR3, as DNA: TGTGCCATCAGCGAGCCGGTTCTCTCCTACTACAATGAGCAGTTCTTC. It codes for CAISEPVLSYYNEQFF.

Comments on this clone: The junction does not match germline at one end; this may be a read error. This chain links TRBV29-1 with TRBJ1-1; D is perhaps TRBD1 (6 bases). The CDR3 contains 14 residues. CDR1 is SQVTM, CDR2 ANQGSEA, per germline. The CDR3 is CSAEGITGAGEAFF. CDR3 in DNA: TGCAGCGCTGAAGGCATTACGGGGGCAGGGGAAGCTTTCTTT. The full variable domain, its missing parts supplied by reference TRBV29-1 and TRBJ1-1, is SAVISQKPSRDICQRGTSLTIQCQVDSQVTMMFWYRQQPGQSLTLIATANQGSEATYESGFVIDKFPISRPNLTFSTLTVSNMSPEDSSIYLCSAEGITGAGEAFFGQGTRLTVV.

This CDR3 reads CATSASGVSTDTQYF. In DNA, the CDR3 is TGTGCCACCAGTGCTAGCGGAGTTAGCACAGATACGCAGTATTTT. The J gene is TRBJ2-3, the V gene TRBV15, with 7 bases lining up with TRBD2. With V trimmed by 6 bases and J by 0 bases, 6 bases remained unmatched. The CDR3 loop spans 15 amino acids. Germline assignment: CDR1 LNHNV and CDR2 YYDKDF (reference sequence).